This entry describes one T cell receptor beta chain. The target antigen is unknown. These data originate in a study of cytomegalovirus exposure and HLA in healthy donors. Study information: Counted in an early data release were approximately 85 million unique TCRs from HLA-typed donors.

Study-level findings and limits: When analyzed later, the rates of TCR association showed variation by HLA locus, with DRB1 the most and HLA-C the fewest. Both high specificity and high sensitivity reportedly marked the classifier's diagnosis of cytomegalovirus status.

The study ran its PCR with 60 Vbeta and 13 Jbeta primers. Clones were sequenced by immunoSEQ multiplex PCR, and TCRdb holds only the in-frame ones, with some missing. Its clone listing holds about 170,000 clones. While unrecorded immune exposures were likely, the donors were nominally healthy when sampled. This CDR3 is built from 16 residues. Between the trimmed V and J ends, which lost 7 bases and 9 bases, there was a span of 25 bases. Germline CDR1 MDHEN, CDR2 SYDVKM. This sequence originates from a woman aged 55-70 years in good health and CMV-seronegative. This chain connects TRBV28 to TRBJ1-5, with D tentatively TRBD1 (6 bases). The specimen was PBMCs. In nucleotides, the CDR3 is TGTGCCAGCACCCCCGTCGGTGGGGGCCGAAAGGGGCCCCAGCATTTT. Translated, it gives CASTPVGGGRKGPQHF.